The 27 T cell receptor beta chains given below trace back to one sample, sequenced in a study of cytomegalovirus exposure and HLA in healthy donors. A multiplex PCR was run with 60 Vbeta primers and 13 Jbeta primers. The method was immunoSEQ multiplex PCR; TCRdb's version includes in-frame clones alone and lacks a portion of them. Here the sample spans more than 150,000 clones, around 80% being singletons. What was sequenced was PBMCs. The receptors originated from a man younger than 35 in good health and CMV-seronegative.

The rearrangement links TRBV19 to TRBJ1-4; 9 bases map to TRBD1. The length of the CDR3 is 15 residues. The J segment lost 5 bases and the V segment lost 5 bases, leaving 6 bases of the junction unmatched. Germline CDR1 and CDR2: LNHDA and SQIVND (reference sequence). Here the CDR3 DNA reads TGTGCCAGTAGTCCTTTGACAGGGGGAAATGAAAAACTGTTTTTT. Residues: CASSPLTGGNEKLFF.

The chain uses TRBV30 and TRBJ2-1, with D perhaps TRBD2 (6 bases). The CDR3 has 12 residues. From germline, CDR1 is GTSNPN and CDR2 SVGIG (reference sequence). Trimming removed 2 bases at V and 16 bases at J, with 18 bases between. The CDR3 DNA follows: TGTGCCTGGAGTCCGAACCGGGACTTCCAATTCTTC. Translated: CAWSPNRDFQFF.

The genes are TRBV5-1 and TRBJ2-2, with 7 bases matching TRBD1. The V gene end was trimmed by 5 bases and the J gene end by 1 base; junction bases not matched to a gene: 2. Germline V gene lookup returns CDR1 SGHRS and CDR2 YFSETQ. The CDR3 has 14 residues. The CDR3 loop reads CASRRDRNTGELFF. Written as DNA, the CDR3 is TGCGCCAGCAGACGGGACAGGAACACCGGGGAGCTGTTTTTT.

This CDR3 is CAISESGQNTEAFF. DNA for the CDR3: TGTGCCATCAGTGAGTCGGGACAAAACACTGAAGCTTTCTTT. V is TRBV10-3 and J is TRBJ1-1; D possibly corresponds to TRBD1 (6 bases). The V end was cut by 0 bases, the J end by 2 bases, with 7 bases between. This CDR3 contains 14 residues. Looked up from germline, CDR1 is ENHRY and CDR2 is SYGVKD.

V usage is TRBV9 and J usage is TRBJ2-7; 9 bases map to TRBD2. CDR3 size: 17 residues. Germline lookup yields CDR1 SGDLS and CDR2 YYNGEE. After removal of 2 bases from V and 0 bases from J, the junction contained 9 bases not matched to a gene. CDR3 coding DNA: TGTGCCAGCAGCGTCGGGGCACTAGCGGGTAACTCCTACGAGCAGTACTTC. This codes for CASSVGALAGNSYEQYF.

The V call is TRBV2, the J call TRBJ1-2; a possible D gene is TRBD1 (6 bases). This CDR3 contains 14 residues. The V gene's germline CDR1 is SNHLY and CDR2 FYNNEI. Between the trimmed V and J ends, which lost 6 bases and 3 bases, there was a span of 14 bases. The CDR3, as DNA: TGTGCCAGCAGCGCAGGGGCTTGGGACTATGGCTACACCTTC. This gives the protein CASSAGAWDYGYTF.

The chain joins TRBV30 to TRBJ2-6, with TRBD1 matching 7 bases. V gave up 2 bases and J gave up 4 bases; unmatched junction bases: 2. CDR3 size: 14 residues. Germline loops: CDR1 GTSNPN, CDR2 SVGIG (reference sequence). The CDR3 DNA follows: TGTGCCTGGAGTACAGGGGTCGGGGCCAACGTCCTGACTTTC. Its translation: CAWSTGVGANVLTF.

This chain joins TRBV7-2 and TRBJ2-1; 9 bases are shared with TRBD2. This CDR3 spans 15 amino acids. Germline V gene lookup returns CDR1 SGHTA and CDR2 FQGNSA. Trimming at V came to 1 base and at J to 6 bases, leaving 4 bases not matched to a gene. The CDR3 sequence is CASSLGSGGPNEQFF. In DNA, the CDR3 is TGTGCCAGCAGCTTAGGTAGCGGGGGCCCCAATGAGCAGTTCTTC. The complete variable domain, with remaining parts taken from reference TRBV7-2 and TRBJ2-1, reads GAGVSQSPSNKVTEKGKDVELRCDPISGHTALYWYRQSLGQGLEFLIYFQGNSAPDKSGLPSDRFSAERTGGSVSTLTIQRTQQEDSAVYLCASSLGSGGPNEQFFGPGTRLTVL.

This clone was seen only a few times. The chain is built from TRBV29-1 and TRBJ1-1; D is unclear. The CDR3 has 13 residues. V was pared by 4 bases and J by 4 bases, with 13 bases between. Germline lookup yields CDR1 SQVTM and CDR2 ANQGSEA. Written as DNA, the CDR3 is TGCAGCGTTGTCGCGTGGGGAGGCACTGAAGCTTTCTTT. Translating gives CSVVAWGGTEAFF. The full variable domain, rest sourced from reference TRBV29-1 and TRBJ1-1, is SAVISQKPSRDICQRGTSLTIQCQVDSQVTMMFWYRQQPGQSLTLIATANQGSEATYESGFVIDKFPISRPNLTFSTLTVSNMSPEDSSIYLCSVVAWGGTEAFFGQGTRLTVV.

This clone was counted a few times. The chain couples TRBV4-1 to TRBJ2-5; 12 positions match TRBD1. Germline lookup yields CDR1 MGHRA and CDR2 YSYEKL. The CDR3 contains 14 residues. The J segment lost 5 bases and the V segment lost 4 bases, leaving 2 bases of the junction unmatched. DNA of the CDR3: TGCGCCAGCAGCCCGGGACAGGGGGCTGAGACCCAGTACTTC. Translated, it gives CASSPGQGAETQYF.

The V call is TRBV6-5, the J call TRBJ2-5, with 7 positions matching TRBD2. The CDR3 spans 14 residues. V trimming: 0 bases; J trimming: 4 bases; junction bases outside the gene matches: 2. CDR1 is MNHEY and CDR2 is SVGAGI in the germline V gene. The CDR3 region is CASSYSWEGETQYF. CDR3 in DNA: TGTGCCAGCAGTTACTCTTGGGAGGGAGAGACCCAGTACTTC.

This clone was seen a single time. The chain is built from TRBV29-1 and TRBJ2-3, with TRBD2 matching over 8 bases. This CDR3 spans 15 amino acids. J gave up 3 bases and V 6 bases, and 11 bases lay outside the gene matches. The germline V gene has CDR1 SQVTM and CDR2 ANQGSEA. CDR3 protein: CSVIATGGGTDTQYF. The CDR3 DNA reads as TGCAGCGTCATAGCGACGGGAGGGGGTACAGATACGCAGTATTTT.

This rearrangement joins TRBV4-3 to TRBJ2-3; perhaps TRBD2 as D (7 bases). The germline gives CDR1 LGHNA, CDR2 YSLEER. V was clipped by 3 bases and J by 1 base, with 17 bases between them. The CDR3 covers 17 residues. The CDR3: CASSQLTGGGGTDTQYF. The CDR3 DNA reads TGCGCCAGCAGCCAGCTAACCGGCGGGGGCGGCACAGATACGCAGTATTTT.

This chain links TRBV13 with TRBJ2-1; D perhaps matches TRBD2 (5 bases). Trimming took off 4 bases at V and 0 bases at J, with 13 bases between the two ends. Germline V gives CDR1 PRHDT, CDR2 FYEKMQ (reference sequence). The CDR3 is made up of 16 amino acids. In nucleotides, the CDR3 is TGTGCCAGCAGCTCGGCCTTGGGGAGCTCCTACAATGAGCAGTTCTTC. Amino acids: CASSSALGSSYNEQFF.

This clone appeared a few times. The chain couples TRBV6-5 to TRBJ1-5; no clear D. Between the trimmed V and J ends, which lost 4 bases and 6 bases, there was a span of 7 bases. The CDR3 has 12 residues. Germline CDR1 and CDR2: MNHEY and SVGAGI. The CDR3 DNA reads TGTGCCAGCAGTTCAACGGGTCAGCCCCAGCATTTT. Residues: CASSSTGQPQHF.

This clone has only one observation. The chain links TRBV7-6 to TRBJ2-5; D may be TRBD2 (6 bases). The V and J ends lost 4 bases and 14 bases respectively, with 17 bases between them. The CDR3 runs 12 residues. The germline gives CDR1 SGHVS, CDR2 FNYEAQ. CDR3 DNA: TGTGCCAGCAGCTCCGACCGACTAGATTACTACTTC. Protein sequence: CASSSDRLDYYF.

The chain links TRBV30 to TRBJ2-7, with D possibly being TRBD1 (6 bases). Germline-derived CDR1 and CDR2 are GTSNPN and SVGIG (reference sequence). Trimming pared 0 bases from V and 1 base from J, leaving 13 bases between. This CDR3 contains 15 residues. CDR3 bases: TGTGCCTGGAGTGTACTCCCGGACAGTTCCTACGAGCAGTACTTC. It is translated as CAWSVLPDSSYEQYF.

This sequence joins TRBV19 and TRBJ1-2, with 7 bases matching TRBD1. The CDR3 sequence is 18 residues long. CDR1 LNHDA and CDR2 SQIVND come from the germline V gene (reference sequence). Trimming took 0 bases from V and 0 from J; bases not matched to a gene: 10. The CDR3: CASSIDFRRDSANYGYTF. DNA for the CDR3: TGTGCCAGTAGTATAGATTTCCGCCGGGACAGCGCTAACTATGGCTACACCTTC.

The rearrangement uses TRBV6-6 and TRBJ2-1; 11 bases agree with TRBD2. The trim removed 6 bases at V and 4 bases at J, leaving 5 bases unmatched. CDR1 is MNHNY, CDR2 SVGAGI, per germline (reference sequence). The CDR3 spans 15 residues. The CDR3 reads CASSRTSGLYNEQFF. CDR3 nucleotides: TGTGCCAGCAGCCGGACTAGCGGGTTATACAATGAGCAGTTCTTC.

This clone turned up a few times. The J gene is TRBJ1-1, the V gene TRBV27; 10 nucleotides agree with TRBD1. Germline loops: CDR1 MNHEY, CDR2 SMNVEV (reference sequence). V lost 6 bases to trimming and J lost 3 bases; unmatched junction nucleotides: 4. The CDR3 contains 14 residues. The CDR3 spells CASRTGGSHTEAFF. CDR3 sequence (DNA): TGTGCCAGCAGGACAGGGGGCAGTCACACTGAAGCTTTCTTT.

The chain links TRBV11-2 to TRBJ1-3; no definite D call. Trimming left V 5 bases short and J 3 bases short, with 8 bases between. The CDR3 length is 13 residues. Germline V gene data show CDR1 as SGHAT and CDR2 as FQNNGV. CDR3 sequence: CASSPDNGNTIYF. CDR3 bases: TGTGCCAGCAGCCCAGATAATGGAAACACCATATATTTT.

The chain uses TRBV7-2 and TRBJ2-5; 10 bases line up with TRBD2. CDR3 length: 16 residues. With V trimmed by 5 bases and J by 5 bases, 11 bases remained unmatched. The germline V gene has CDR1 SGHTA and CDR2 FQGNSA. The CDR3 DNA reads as TGTGCCAGCAGCCCAGAAATAGCGGGGGGCTTGGAGACCCAGTACTTC. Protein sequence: CASSPEIAGGLETQYF.

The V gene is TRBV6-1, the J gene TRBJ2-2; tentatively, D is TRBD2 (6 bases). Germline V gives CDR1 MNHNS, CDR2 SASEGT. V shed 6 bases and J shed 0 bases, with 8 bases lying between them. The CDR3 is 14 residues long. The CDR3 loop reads CASRGDSNTGELFF. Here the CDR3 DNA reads TGTGCCAGCAGGGGGGACTCGAACACCGGGGAGCTGTTTTTT.

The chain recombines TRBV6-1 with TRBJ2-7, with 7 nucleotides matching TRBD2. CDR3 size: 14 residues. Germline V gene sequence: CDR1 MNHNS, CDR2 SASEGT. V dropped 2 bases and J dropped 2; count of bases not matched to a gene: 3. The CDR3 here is CASSESGGTYEQYF. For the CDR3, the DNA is TGTGCCAGCAGTGAATCGGGGGGTACCTACGAGCAGTACTTC.

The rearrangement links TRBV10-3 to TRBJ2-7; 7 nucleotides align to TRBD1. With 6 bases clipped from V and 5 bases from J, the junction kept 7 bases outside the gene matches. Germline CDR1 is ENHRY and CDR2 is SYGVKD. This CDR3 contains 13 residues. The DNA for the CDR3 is TGTGCCATCAGACGCCCGACAGGGAACGAGCAGTACTTC. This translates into CAIRRPTGNEQYF.

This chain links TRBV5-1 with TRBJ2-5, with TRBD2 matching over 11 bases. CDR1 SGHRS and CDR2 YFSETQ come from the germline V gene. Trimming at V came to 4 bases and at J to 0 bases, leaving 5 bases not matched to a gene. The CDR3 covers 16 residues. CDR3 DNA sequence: TGCGCCAGCAGCAGGAGACTAGCGGGGTACCAAGAGACCCAGTACTTC. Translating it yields CASSRRLAGYQETQYF.

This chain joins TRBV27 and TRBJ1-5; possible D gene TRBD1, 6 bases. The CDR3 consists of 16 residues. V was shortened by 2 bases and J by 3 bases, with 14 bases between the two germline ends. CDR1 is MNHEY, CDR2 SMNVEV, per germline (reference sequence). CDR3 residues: CASSLKGGVYNQPQHF. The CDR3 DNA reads TGTGCCAGCAGTTTAAAGGGGGGGGTATACAATCAGCCCCAGCATTTT.